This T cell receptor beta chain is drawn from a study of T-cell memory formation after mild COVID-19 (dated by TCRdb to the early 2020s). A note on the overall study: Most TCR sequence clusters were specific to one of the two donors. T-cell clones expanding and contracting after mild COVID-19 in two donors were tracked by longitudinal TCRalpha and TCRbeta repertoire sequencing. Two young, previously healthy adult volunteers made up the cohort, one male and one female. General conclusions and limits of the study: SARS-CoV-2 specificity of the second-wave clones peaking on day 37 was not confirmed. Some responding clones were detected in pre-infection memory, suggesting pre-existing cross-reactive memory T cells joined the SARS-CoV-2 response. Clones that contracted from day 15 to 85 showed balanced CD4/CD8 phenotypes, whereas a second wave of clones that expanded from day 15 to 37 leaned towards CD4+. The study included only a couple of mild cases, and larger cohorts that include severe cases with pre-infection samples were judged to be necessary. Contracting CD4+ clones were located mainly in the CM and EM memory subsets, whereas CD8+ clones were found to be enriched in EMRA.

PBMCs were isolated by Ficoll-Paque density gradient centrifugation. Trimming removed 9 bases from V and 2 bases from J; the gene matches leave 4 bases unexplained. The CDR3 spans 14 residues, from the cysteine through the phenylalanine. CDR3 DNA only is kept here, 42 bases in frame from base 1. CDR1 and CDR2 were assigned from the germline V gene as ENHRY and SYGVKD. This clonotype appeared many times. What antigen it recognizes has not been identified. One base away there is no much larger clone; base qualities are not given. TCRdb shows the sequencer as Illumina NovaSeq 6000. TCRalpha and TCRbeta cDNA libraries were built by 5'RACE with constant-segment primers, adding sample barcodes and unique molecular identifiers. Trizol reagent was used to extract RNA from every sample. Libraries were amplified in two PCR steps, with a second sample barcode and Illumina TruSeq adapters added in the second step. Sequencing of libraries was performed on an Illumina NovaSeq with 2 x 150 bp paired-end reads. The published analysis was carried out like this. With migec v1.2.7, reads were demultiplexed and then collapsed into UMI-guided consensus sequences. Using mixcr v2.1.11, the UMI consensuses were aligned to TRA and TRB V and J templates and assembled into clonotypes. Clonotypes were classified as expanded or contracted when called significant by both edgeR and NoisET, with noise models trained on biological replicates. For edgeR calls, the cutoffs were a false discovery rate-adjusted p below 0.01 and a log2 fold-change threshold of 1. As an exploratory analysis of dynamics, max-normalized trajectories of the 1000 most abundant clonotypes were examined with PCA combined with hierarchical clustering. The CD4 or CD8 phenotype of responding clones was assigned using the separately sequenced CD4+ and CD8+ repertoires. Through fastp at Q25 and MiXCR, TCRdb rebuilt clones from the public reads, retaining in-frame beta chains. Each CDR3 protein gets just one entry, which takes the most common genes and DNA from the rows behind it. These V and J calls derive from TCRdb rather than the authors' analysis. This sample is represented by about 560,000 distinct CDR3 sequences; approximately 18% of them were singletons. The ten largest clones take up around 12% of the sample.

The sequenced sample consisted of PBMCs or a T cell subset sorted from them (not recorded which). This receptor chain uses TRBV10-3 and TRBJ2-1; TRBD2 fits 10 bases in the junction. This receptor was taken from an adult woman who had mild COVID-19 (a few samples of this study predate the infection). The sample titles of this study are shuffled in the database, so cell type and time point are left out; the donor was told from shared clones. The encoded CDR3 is CAISSGGTYNEQFF. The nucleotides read TGTGCCATATCTAGCGGGGGCACCTACAATGAGCAGTTCTTC.